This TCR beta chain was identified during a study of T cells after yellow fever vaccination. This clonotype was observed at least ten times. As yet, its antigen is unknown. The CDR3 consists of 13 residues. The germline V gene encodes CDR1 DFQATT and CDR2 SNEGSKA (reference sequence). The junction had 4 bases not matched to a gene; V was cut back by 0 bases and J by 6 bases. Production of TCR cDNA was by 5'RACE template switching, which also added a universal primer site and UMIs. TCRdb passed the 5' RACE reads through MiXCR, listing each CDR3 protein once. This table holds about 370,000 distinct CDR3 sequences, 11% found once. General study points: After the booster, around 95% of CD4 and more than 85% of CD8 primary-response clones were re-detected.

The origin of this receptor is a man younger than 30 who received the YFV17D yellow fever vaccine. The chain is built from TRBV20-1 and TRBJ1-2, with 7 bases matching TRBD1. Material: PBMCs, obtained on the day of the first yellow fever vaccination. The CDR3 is CSARDYRGHGYTF. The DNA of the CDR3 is TGCAGTGCTAGAGACTACAGGGGACATGGCTACACCTTC.